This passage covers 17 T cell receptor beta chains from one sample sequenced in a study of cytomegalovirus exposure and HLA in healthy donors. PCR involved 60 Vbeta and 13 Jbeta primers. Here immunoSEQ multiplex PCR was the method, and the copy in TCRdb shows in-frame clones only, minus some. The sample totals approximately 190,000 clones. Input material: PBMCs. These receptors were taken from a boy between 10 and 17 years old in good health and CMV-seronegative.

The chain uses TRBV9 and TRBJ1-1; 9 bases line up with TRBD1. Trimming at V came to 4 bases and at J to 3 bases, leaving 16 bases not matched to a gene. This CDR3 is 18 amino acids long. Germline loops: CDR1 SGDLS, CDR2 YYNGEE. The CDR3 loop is CASSLQQAGTGKDTEAFF. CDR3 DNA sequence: TGTGCCAGCAGCCTTCAACAAGCCGGGACAGGGAAGGACACTGAAGCTTTCTTT.

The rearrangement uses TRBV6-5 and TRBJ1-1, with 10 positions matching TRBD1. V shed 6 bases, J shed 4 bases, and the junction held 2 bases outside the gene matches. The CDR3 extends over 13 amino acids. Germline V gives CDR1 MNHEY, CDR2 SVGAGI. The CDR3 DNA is TGTGCCAGCAGGGGACAGGGGTCCACTGAAGCTTTCTTT. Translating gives CASRGQGSTEAFF.

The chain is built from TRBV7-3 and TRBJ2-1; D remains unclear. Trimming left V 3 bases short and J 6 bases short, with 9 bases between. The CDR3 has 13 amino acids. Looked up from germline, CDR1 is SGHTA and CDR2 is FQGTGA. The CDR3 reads CASSLTILNEQFF. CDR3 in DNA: TGTGCCAGCAGCTTGACAATCCTCAATGAGCAGTTCTTC.

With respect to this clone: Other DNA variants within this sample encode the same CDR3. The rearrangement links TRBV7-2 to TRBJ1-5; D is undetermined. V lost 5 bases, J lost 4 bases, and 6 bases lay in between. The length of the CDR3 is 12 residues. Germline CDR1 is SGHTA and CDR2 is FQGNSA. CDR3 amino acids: CASSPLNQPQHF. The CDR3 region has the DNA TGTGCCAGCAGCCCTTTGAATCAGCCCCAGCATTTT.

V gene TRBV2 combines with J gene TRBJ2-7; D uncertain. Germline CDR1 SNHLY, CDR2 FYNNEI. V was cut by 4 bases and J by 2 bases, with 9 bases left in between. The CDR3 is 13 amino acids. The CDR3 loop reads CASSVELPYEQYF. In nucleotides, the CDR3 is TGTGCCAGCAGTGTCGAGTTGCCCTACGAGCAGTACTTC.

The CDR3 sequence is CAWEQGRNTEAFF. The CDR3, as DNA: TGTGCCTGGGAACAGGGGAGGAACACTGAAGCTTTCTTT. This chain connects TRBV30 to TRBJ1-1, with 7 positions matching TRBD1. Per the germline V gene, CDR1 is GTSNPN and CDR2 is SVGIG (reference sequence). The CDR3 spans 13 residues. V dropped 5 bases and J dropped 1; count of bases not matched to a gene: 4.

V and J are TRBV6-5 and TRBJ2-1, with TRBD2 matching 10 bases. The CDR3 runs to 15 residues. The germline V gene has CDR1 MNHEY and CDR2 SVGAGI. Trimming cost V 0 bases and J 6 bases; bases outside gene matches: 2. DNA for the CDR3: TGTGCCAGCAGTTACTCCGGGACTAGCGCCAATGAGCAGTTCTTC. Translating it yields CASSYSGTSANEQFF.

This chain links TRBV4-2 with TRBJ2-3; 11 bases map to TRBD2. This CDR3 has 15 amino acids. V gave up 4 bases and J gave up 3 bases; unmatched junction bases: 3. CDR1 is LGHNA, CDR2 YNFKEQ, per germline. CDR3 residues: CASSLRLAGTDTQYF. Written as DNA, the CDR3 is TGTGCCAGCAGCCTTCGACTAGCGGGGACAGATACGCAGTATTTT.

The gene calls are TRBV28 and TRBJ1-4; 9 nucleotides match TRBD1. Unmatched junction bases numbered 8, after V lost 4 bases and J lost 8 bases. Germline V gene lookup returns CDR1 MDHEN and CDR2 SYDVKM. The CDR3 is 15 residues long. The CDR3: CASSSTGTGREKLFF. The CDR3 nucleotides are TGTGCCAGCAGTTCAACCGGGACAGGGAGAGAAAAACTGTTTTTT.

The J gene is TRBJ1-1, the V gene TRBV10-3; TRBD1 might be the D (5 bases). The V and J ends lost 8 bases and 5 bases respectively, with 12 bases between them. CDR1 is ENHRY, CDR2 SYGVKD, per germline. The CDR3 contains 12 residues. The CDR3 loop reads CAIGGGETEAFF. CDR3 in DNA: TGTGCCATCGGCGGGGGAGAGACTGAAGCTTTCTTT.

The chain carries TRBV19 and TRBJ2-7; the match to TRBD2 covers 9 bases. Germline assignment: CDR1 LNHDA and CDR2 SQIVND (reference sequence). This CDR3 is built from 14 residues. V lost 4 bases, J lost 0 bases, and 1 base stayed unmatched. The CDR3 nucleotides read TGTGCCAGTAGTAGGACTAGCGACTCCTACGAGCAGTACTTC. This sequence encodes CASSRTSDSYEQYF.

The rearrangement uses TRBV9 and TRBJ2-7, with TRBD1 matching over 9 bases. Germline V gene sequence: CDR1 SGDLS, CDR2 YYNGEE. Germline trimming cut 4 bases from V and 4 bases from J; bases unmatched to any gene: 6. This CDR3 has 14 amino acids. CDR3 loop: CASSPRDREYEQYF. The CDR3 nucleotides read TGTGCCAGCAGCCCCCGGGACAGGGAATACGAGCAGTACTTC.

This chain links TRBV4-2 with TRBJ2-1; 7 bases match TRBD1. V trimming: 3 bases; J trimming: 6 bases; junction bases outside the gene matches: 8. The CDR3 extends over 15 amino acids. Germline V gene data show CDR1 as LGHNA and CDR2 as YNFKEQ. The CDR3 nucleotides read TGTGCCAGCAGCCACCTGACAGGGCCGGGCAATGAGCAGTTCTTC. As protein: CASSHLTGPGNEQFF.

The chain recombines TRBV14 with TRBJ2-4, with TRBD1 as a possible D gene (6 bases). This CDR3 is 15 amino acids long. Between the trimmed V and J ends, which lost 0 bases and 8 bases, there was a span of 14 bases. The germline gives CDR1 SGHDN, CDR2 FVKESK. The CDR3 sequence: CASSQDLGPGDIQYF. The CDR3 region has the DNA TGTGCCAGCAGCCAAGATCTTGGTCCAGGGGACATTCAGTACTTC.

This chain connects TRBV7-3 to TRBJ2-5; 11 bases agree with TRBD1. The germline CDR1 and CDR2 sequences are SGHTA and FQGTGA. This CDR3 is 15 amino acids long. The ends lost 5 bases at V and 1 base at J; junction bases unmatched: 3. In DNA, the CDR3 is TGTGCCAGCAGCCTCGGGACAGGGGGCCAAGAGACCCAGTACTTC. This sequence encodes CASSLGTGGQETQYF.

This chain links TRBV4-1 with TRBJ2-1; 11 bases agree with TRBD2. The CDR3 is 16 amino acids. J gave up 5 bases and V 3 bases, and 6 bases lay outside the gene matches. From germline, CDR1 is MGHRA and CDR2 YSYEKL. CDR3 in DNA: TGCGCCAGCAGCCATAGCGGGGGGGCTCTCGACAATGAGCAGTTCTTC. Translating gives CASSHSGGALDNEQFF.

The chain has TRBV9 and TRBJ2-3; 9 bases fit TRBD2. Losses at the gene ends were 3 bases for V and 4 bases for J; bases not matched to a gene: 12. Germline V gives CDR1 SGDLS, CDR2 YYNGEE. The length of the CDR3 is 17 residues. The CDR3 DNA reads TGTGCCAGCAGCGCCCCTACGGCGGGGGGGCAGCCAGATACGCAGTATTTT. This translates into CASSAPTAGGQPDTQYF.